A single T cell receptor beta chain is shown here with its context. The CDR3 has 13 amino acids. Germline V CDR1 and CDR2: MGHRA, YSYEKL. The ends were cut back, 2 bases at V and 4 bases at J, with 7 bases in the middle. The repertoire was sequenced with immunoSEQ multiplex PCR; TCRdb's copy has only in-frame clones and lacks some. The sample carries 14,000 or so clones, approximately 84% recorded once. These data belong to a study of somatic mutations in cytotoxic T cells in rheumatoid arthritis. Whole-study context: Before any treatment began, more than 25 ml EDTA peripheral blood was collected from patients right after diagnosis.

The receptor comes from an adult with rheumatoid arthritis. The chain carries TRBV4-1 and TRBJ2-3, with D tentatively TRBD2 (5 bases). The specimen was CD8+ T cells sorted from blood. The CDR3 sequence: CASSQLLADTQYF. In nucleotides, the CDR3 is TGCGCCAGCAGCCAATTACTAGCAGATACGCAGTATTTT.